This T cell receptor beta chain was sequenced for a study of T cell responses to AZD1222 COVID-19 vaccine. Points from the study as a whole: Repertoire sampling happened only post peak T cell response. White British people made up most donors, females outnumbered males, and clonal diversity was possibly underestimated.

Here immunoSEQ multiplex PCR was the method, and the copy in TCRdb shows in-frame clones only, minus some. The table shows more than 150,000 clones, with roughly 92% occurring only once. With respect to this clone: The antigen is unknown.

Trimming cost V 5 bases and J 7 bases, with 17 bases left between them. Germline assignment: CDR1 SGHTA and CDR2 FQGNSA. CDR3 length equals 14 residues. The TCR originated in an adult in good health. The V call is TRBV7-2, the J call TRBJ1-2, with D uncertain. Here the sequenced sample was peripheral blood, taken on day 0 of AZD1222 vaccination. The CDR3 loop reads CASSPGDGRGGYTF. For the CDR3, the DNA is TGTGCCAGCAGCCCTGGAGATGGGAGAGGTGGCTACACCTTC.